The 16 T cell receptor beta chains below all came from one sample that was sequenced in a study of cytomegalovirus exposure and HLA in healthy donors. The PCR used 60 Vbeta and 13 Jbeta primers. Sequencing was performed with immunoSEQ multiplex PCR; in TCRdb, only in-frame clones are kept and a portion is missing. The data hold about 140,000 clones, with 68% observed a single time. The specimen was PBMCs. The receptors were gathered from a man aged 30 to 39 in good health and CMV-seropositive.

V and J are TRBV5-1 and TRBJ1-2; D might be TRBD1 (6 bases). This CDR3 is 16 amino acids long. Trimming took 2 bases from V and 6 from J, leaving 20 bases between them. The germline CDR1 and CDR2 sequences are SGHRS and YFSETQ. In DNA form, the CDR3 reads TGCGCCAGCAGCTTCACGGGTAAACAGGGATGGGATGGCTACACCTTC. This encodes CASSFTGKQGWDGYTF.

CDR3 nucleotide sequence: TGTGCCAGCAGCCTACAGGGAAGAACTGAAGCTTTCTTT. This encodes CASSLQGRTEAFF. V and J are TRBV5-8 and TRBJ1-1; the D gene is possibly TRBD1 (6 bases). CDR1 is SGHTS and CDR2 is YDEGEE in the germline V gene. The CDR3 is 13 amino acids. Between the trimmed V and J ends, which lost 4 bases and 5 bases, there was a span of 12 bases.

The chain employs TRBV4-1 and TRBJ2-3, with TRBD1 identical over 8 bases. V was clipped by 2 bases and J by 1 base; unmatched bases: 2. This CDR3 comprises 15 residues. Germline assignment: CDR1 MGHRA and CDR2 YSYEKL. The CDR3 DNA reads as TGCGCCAGCAGCCAACCGACAGGGGGCACAGATACGCAGTATTTT. It is translated as CASSQPTGGTDTQYF.

The chain has TRBV28 and TRBJ1-2, with D perhaps matching TRBD1 (5 bases). This CDR3 has 12 residues. The germline V gene encodes CDR1 MDHEN and CDR2 SYDVKM. With 2 bases removed from V and 6 bases from J, the gap between germline ends came to 7 bases. CDR3 amino acids: CASSLAGNGYTF. The CDR3 bases are TGTGCCAGCAGTTTAGCAGGGAATGGCTACACCTTC.

The chain has TRBV27 and TRBJ2-5, with D perhaps TRBD2 (6 bases). Trimming shortened V by 5 bases and J by 7 bases, and 17 bases separated the two germline ends. Per the germline V gene, CDR1 is MNHEY and CDR2 is SMNVEV (reference sequence). The CDR3 loop spans 14 amino acids. CDR3 in amino acids: CASSPGAPYGTQYF. Here the CDR3 DNA reads TGTGCCAGCAGTCCGGGAGCGCCCTACGGGACCCAGTACTTC.

This chain links TRBV2 with TRBJ2-5, with D possibly matching TRBD2 (6 bases). The CDR3 is 15 residues long. Germline V CDR1 and CDR2: SNHLY, FYNNEI. V shed 0 bases and J shed 4 bases, with 12 bases lying between them. CDR3 DNA sequence: TGTGCCAGCAGTGAAGCGCGGGGCCAGGGAGAGACCCAGTACTTC. Its protein product is CASSEARGQGETQYF.

This clone has just one count. The chain recombines TRBV11-2 with TRBJ1-2; 8 bases are shared with TRBD1. The ends lost 5 bases at V and 2 bases at J; junction bases unmatched: 7. This CDR3 is built from 15 residues. The V gene's germline CDR1 is SGHAT and CDR2 FQNNGV. CDR3 sequence (DNA): TGTGCCAGCAGCCCCCGGACAGGGAGAAACTATGGCTACACCTTC. Its protein is CASSPRTGRNYGYTF.

This chain connects TRBV10-1 to TRBJ2-1; 9 bases line up with TRBD2. This CDR3 is 15 amino acids long. J gave up 5 bases and V 2 bases, and 4 bases lay outside the gene matches. Germline lookup yields CDR1 WNHNN and CDR2 SYGVQD (reference sequence). The CDR3 reads CASSEGVAGDNEQFF. The CDR3 DNA is TGCGCCAGCAGTGAGGGTGTAGCGGGAGACAATGAGCAGTTCTTC.

The rearrangement joins TRBV6-1 to TRBJ2-2; D not certain. The CDR3 extends over 13 amino acids. Germline CDR1 is MNHNS and CDR2 is SASEGT. Trimming shortened V by 6 bases and J by 0 bases, and 5 bases separated the two germline ends. The CDR3 is CASRNTNTGELFF. Here the CDR3 DNA reads TGTGCCAGCAGAAACACGAACACCGGGGAGCTGTTTTTT.

The chain joins TRBV11-2 to TRBJ2-1, with TRBD2 identical over 8 bases. Germline trimming cut 0 bases from V and 6 bases from J; bases unmatched to any gene: 4. Looked up from germline, CDR1 is SGHAT and CDR2 is FQNNGV. The length of the CDR3 is 15 residues. In nucleotides, the CDR3 is TGTGCCAGCAGCTTAGAACTAGCGGTATCCAATGAGCAGTTCTTC. Protein: CASSLELAVSNEQFF.

This clone was recorded only once. The chain uses TRBV7-6 and TRBJ2-5; perhaps TRBD2 as D (6 bases). The CDR3 is 17 amino acids. Trimming removed 3 bases from V and 0 bases from J, with 17 bases in between. CDR1 is SGHVS and CDR2 is FNYEAQ in the germline V gene. The CDR3, as DNA: TGTGCCAGCAGCTTTCTCAGGGACTCTCCGTACCAAGAGACCCAGTACTTC. Protein sequence: CASSFLRDSPYQETQYF. The full variable domain, rest sourced from reference TRBV7-6 and TRBJ2-5, is GAGVSQSPRYKVTKRGQDVALRCDPISGHVSLYWYRQALGQGPEFLTYFNYEAQQDKSGLPNDRFSAERPEGSISTLTIQRTEQRDSAMYRCASSFLRDSPYQETQYFGPGTRLLVL.

The chain recombines TRBV12-5 with TRBJ2-1; 14 bases match TRBD2. Unmatched junction bases numbered 6, after V lost 1 base and J lost 7 bases. The germline V gene has CDR1 LGHNT and CDR2 FRNRAP. CDR3 length equals 17 residues. The chain's CDR3 is CASGLAPTSGRANEQFF. The CDR3 coding sequence is TGTGCTAGTGGTTTGGCTCCGACTAGCGGGAGGGCGAATGAGCAGTTCTTC.

The V call is TRBV30, the J call TRBJ2-1; D call uncertain. The CDR3 runs to 13 residues. Trimming stripped 1 base from V and 3 bases from J, with 7 bases between. CDR1 is GTSNPN and CDR2 is SVGIG in the germline V gene (reference sequence). The CDR3: CAWSGLIYNEQFF. CDR3 sequence (DNA): TGTGCCTGGAGTGGGCTGATCTACAATGAGCAGTTCTTC. The full variable domain, completed using reference TRBV30 and TRBJ2-1, is SQTIHQWPATLVQPVGSPLSLECTVEGTSNPNLYWYRQAAGRGLQLLFYSVGIGQISSEVPQNLSASRPQDRQFILSSKKLLLSDSGFYLCAWSGLIYNEQFFGPGTRLTVL.

The chain combines TRBV20-1 with TRBJ1-1; 12 bases agree with TRBD1. The CDR3 spans 11 residues. Trimming cost V 5 bases and J 9 bases; bases outside gene matches: 1. The V gene's germline CDR1 is DFQATT and CDR2 SNEGSKA (reference sequence). The CDR3 is CSAGTGGQAFF. CDR3 nucleotides: TGCAGTGCTGGGACAGGGGGCCAAGCTTTCTTT.

The chain joins TRBV5-4 to TRBJ1-1; D unresolved. The CDR3 has 14 residues. Germline V gene data show CDR1 as SGHNT and CDR2 as YYREEE (reference sequence). Trimming took 0 bases from V and 1 from J, leaving 7 bases between them. CDR3 sequence: CASSLGRGNTEAFF. The CDR3 DNA sequence: TGTGCCAGCAGCTTGGGCCGGGGGAACACTGAAGCTTTCTTT.

The V and J genes are TRBV5-1 and TRBJ2-3, with TRBD1 identical over 9 bases. This CDR3 is built from 17 residues. V trimming: 3 bases; J trimming: 3 bases; junction bases outside the gene matches: 11. CDR1 is SGHRS, CDR2 YFSETQ, per germline. CDR3 residues: CASSSKTGGRWTDTQYF. DNA for the CDR3: TGCGCCAGCAGCTCAAAAACAGGGGGCAGATGGACAGATACGCAGTATTTT.